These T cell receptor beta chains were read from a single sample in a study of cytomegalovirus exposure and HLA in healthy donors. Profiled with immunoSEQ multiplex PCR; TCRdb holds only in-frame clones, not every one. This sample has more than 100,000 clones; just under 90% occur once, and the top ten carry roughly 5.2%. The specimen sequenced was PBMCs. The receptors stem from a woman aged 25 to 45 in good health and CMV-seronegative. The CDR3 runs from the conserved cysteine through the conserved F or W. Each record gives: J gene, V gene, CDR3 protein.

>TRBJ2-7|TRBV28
CASSPPGQGAYEQYF
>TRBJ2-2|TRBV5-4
CASSRTDRDYTGELFF
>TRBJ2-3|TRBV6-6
CASTKGRLVAQYF
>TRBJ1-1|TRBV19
CASSVTGQLNTEAFF
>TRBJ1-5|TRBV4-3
CASSQDPGAHRQPQHF
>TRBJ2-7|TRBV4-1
CASSQLTSYEQYF
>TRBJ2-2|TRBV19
CASSVLRATNTGELFF
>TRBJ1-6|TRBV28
CASSSTTGGYNSPLHF
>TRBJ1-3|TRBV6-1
CASRGGASGNTIYF
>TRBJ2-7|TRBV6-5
CASKAGFDIYEQYF
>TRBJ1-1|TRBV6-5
CASSYTGGWAEAFF
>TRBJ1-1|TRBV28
CASNSRQGKTEAFF
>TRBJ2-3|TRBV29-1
CSVLQGFSDTQYF
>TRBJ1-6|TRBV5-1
CASSLDEGQMLFSPLHF
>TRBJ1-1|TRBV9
CASSPRGNTEAFF
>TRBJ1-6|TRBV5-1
CASSLSVTVGSPLHF
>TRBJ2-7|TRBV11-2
CASSGGTSGRANSAYEQYF
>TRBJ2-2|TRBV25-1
CASSDPQGGGGELFF
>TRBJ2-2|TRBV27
CASSLNRDSFTGELFF
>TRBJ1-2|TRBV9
CASSVANSLDSYGYTF
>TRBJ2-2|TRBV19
CASRPTGTGNTGELFF
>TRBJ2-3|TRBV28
CASSPSGRDSTDTQYF
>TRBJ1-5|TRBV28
CASVSSHAGGYQPQHF
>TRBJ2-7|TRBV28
CASNDGAGEQYF
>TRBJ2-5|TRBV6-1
CASKRAQGGETQYF
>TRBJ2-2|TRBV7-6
CASSLVHPQGATGELFF
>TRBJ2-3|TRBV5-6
CASSFDTRWPDTQYF
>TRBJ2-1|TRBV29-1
CSATRGGEQFF
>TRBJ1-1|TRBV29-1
CSVQTGQNTEAFF
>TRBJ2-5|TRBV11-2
CASSLDPLPAGKETQYF
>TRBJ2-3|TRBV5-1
CASRSGLAGGSTDTQYF
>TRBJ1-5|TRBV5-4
CASSLSGTGDQHF
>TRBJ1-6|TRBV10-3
CAIRDRGYNSPLHF
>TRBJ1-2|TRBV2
CASSPDREYGYTF
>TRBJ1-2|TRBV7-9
CASSLNGQSYGYTF